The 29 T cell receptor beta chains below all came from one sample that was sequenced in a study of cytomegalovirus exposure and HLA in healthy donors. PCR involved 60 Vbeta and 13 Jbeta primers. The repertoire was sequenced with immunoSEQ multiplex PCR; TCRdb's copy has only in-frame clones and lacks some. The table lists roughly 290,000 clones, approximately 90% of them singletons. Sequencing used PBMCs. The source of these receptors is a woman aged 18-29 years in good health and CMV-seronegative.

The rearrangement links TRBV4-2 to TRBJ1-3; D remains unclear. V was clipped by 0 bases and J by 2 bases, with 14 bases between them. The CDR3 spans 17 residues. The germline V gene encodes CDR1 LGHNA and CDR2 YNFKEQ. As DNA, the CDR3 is TGTGCCAGCAGCCAAGATCCGGACTGGAGAGCTGGAAACACCATATATTTT. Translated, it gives CASSQDPDWRAGNTIYF.

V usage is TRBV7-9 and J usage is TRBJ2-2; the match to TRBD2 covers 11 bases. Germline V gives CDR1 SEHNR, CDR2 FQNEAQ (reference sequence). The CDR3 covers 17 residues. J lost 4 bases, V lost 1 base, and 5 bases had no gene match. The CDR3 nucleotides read TGTGCCAGCAGCTTAGAACTAGCGGGGGTCTCCACCGGGGAGCTGTTTTTT. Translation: CASSLELAGVSTGELFF.

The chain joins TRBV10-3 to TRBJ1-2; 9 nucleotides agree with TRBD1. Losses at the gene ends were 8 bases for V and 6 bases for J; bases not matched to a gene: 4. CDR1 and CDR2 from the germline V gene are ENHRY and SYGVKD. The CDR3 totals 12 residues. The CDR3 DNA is TGTGCCATCCTGGGACAGGGAAATGGCTACACCTTC. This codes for CAILGQGNGYTF.

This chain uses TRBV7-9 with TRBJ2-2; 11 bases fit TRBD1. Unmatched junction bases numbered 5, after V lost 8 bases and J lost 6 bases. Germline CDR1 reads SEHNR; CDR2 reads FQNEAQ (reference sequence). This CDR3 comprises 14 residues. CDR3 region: CASGTGQGAGELFF. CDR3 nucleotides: TGTGCCAGCGGTACGGGACAGGGGGCCGGGGAGCTGTTTTTT.

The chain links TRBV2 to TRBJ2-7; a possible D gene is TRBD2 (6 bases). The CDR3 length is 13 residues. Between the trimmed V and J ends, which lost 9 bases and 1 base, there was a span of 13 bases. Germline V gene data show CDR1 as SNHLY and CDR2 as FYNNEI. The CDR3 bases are TGTGCCAGTACTAGCTTGGAATCCTACGAGCAGTACTTC. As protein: CASTSLESYEQYF.

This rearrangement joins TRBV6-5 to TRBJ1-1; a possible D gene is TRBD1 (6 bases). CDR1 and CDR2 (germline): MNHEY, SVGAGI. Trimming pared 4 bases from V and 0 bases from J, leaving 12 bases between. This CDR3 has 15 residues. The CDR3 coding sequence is TGTGCCAGCAGTTCGGACAGTATAATGAACACTGAAGCTTTCTTT. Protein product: CASSSDSIMNTEAFF.

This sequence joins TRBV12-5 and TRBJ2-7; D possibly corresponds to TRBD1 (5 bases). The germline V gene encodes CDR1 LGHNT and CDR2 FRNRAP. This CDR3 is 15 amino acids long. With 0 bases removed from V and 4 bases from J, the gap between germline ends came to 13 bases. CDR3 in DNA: TGTGCTAGTGGTTTGGTAAGGGGCCTAAAGTACGAGCAGTACTTC. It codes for CASGLVRGLKYEQYF.

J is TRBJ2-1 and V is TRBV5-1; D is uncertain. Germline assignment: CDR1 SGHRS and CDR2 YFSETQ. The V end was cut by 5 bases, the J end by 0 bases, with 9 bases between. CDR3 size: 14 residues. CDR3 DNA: TGCGCCAGCAGTGGAGATAGCTCCTACAATGAGCAGTTCTTC. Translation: CASSGDSSYNEQFF.

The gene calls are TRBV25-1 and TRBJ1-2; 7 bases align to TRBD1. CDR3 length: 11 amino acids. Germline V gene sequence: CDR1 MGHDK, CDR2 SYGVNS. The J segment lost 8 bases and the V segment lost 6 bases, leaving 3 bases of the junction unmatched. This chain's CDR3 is CASRTGRGYTF. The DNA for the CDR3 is TGTGCCAGCAGGACAGGGCGCGGCTACACCTTC.

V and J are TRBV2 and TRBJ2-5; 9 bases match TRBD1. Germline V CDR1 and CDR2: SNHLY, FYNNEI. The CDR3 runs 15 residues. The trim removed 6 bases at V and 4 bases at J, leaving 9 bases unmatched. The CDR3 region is CASRGQGWGSETQYF. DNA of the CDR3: TGTGCCAGCAGGGGACAGGGATGGGGGTCAGAGACCCAGTACTTC.

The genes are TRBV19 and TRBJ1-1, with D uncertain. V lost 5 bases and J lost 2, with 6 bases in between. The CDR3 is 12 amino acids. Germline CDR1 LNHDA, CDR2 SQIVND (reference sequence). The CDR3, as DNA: TGTGCCAGTAGTCCCCCAAACACTGAAGCTTTCTTT. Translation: CASSPPNTEAFF.

The CDR3 region is CASSHGVTGIGETQYF. CDR3 DNA sequence: TGCGCCAGCAGCCACGGGGTGACAGGGATTGGAGAGACCCAGTACTTC. The chain has TRBV4-1 and TRBJ2-5, with 7 bases lining up with TRBD1. The CDR3 is 16 amino acids. Germline V gene lookup returns CDR1 MGHRA and CDR2 YSYEKL. J was trimmed by 4 bases and V by 3 bases; bases with no gene match: 11.

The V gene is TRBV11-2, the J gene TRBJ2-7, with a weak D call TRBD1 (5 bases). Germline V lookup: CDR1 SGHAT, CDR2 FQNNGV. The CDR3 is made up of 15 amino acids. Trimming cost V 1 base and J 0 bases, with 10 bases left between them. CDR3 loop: CASSLVAQASYEQYF. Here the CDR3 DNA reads TGTGCCAGCAGCTTAGTGGCACAGGCCTCCTACGAGCAGTACTTC.

The CDR3 coding sequence is TGTGCCAGCCTAAAACGGCTAGGGGAAGGCTACACCTTC. Translating it yields CASLKRLGEGYTF. The chain joins TRBV6-5 to TRBJ1-2, with D maybe TRBD1 (5 bases). Trimming stripped 8 bases from V and 8 bases from J, with 18 bases between. CDR1 and CDR2 from the germline V gene are MNHEY and SVGAGI. There are 13 residues in the CDR3.

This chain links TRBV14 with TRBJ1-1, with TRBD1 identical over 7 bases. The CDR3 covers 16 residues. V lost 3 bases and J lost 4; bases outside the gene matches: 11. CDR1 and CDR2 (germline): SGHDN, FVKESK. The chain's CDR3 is CASSHLTGAGGTEAFF. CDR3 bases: TGTGCCAGCAGCCACCTCACAGGGGCGGGGGGCACTGAAGCTTTCTTT.

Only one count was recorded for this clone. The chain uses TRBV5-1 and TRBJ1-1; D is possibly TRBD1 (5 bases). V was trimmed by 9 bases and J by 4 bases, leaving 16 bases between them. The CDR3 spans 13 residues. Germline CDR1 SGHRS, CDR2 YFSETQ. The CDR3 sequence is CATTRTGGTEAFF. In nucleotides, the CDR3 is TGCGCCACCACCAGGACCGGGGGCACTGAAGCTTTCTTT.

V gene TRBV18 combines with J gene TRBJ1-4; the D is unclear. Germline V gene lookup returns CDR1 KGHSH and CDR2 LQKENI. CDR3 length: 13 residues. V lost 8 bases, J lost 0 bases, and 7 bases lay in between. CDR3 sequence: CASHFATNEKLFF. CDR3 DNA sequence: TGTGCCAGCCACTTTGCAACTAATGAAAAACTGTTTTTT.

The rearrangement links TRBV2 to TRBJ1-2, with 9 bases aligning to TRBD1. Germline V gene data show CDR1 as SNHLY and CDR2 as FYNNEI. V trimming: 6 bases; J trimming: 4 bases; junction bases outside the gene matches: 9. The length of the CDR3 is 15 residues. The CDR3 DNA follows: TGTGCCAGCAGACCACGGACAGGGGCGATCTATGGCTACACCTTC. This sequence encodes CASRPRTGAIYGYTF.

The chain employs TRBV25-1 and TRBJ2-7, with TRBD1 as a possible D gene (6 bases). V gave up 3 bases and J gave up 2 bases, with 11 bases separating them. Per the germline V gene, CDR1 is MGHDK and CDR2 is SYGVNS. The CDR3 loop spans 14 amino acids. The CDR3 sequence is CASSESNRAYEQYF. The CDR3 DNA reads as TGTGCCAGCAGTGAGTCGAACAGGGCCTACGAGCAGTACTTC.

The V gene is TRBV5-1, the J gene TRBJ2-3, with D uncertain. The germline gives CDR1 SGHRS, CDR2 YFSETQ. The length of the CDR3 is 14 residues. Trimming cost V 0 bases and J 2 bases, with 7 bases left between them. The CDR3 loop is CASSLVPDTDTQYF. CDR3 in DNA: TGCGCCAGCAGCTTGGTGCCAGACACAGATACGCAGTATTTT.

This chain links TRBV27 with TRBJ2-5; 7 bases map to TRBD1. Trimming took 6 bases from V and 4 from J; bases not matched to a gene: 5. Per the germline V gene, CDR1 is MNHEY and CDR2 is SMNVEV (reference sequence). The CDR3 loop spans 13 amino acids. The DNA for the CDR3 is TGTGCCAGCAGAATCACAGGGGCAGAGACCCAGTACTTC. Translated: CASRITGAETQYF.

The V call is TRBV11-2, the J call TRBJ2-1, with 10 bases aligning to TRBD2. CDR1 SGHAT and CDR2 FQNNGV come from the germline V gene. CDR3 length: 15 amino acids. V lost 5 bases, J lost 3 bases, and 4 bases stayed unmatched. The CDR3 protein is CASSVSGGLYNEQFF. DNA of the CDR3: TGTGCCAGCAGCGTTAGCGGGGGGCTCTACAATGAGCAGTTCTTC.

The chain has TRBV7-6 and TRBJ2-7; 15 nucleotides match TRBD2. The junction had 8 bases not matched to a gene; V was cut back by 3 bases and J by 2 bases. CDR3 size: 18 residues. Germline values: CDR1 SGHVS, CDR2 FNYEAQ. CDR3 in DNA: TGTGCCAGCAGCTTTATCGGGACTAGCGGGGGGATGGCCTACGAGCAGTACTTC. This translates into CASSFIGTSGGMAYEQYF.

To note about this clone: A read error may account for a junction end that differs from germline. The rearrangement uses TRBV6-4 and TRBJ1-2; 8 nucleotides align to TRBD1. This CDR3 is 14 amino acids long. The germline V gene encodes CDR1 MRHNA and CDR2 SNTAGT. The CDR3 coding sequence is TGTGCCAGCAGTGCCACCGGGACAGGACTGAGCTACCCCTTC. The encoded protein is CASSATGTGLSYPF.

The CDR3 nucleotides are TGTGCCAGCAGCCACGAGCGGGTTGCCCCTGAATACGAGCAGTACTTC. Translating it yields CASSHERVAPEYEQYF. V is TRBV7-8 and J is TRBJ2-7, with D perhaps TRBD2 (6 bases). Trimming took off 5 bases at V and 4 bases at J, with 21 bases between the two ends. The CDR3 runs 16 residues. CDR1 is SGHVS and CDR2 is FQNEAQ in the germline V gene.

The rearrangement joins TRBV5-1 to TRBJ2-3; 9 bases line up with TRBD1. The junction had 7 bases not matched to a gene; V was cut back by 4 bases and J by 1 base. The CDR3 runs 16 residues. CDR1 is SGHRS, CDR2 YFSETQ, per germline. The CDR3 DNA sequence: TGCGCCAGCAGCCTGCCGACAGGGGGGGGCACAGATACGCAGTATTTT. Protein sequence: CASSLPTGGGTDTQYF.

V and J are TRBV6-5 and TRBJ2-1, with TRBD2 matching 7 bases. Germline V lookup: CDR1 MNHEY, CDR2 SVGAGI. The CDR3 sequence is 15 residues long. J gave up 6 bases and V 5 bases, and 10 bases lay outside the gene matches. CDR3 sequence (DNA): TGTGCCAGCAGTCTCTGGCGGGGGAGAGTCAATGAGCAGTTCTTC. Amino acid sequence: CASSLWRGRVNEQFF.

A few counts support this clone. CDR3 protein: CASTLKRTSGGANEQFF. The CDR3 nucleotides are TGTGCCAGCACCCTAAAAAGGACTAGCGGGGGGGCCAATGAGCAGTTCTTC. The chain employs TRBV5-6 and TRBJ2-1, with TRBD2 matching 15 bases. The CDR3 length is 17 residues. Germline CDR1 is SGHDT and CDR2 is YYEEEE. V lost 6 bases, J lost 6 bases, and 10 bases stayed unmatched.

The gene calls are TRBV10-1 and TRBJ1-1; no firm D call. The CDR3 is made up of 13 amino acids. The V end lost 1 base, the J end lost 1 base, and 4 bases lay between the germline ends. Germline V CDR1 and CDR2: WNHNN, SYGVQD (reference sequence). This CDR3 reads CASSELRNTEAFF. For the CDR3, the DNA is TGCGCCAGCAGTGAGTTGAGGAACACTGAAGCTTTCTTT.